A single sample is the source of the 27 T cell receptor beta chains below, sequenced in a study of T cell changes during pregnancy in multiple sclerosis. Sequencing was performed with immunoSEQ multiplex PCR; in TCRdb, only in-frame clones are kept and a portion is missing. The table includes roughly 100,000 clones, roughly 89% detected once. Sequencing used peripheral blood, obtained after pregnancy. These receptors came from a female donor in good health, enrolled as a control in a pregnancy study.

The genes are TRBV15 and TRBJ1-2; the match to TRBD1 covers 8 bases. Looked up from germline, CDR1 is LNHNV and CDR2 is YYDKDF (reference sequence). The ends lost 5 bases at V and 3 bases at J; junction bases unmatched: 5. The CDR3 has 14 amino acids. CDR3 nucleotide sequence: TGTGCCACCAGCCTGGGACAGGTGGACTATGGCTACACCTTC. It specifies CATSLGQVDYGYTF.

This clone was counted a single time. The rearrangement links TRBV5-1 to TRBJ2-5, with 14 bases that match TRBD2. Trimming took 4 bases from V and 5 from J; bases not matched to a gene: 4. This CDR3 contains 15 residues. Germline values: CDR1 SGHRS, CDR2 YFSETQ. CDR3 loop: CASSPRTSGGETQYF. The CDR3 nucleotides are TGCGCCAGCAGCCCCCGGACTAGCGGGGGGGAGACCCAGTACTTC.

The chain uses TRBV6-4 and TRBJ1-3; 9 bases match TRBD1. V lost 3 bases, J lost 5 bases, and 8 bases stayed unmatched. Germline values: CDR1 MRHNA, CDR2 SNTAGT. The CDR3 has 16 residues. The CDR3 loop reads CASSEGQGDRRNTIYF. As DNA, the CDR3 is TGTGCCAGCAGTGAGGGACAGGGAGATCGGAGAAACACCATATATTTT.

The CDR3 spells CASSAGTGGKVGELFF. DNA for the CDR3: TGTGCCAGCAGCGCAGGGACAGGGGGCAAGGTCGGGGAGCTGTTTTTT. The rearrangement joins TRBV5-8 to TRBJ2-2; 12 nucleotides match TRBD1. CDR1 SGHTS and CDR2 YDEGEE come from the germline V gene. CDR3 length equals 16 residues. Unmatched junction bases numbered 8, after V lost 4 bases and J lost 7 bases.

The chain carries TRBV29-1 and TRBJ2-3; tentatively, D is TRBD1 (5 bases). V was shortened by 2 bases and J by 1 base, with 10 bases between the two germline ends. The germline V gene encodes CDR1 SQVTM and CDR2 ANQGSEA. The length of the CDR3 is 14 residues. CDR3 in amino acids: CSVESRVGTDTQYF. Here the CDR3 DNA reads TGCAGCGTTGAATCCAGGGTGGGCACAGATACGCAGTATTTT.

V gene TRBV29-1 combines with J gene TRBJ2-7; TRBD1 agrees at 10 bases. Trimming took 6 bases from V and 6 from J; bases not matched to a gene: 5. The CDR3 consists of 12 residues. CDR1 and CDR2 (germline): SQVTM, ANQGSEA. CDR3 residues: CSVGQGETEQYF. CDR3 in DNA: TGCAGCGTCGGACAGGGGGAGACCGAGCAGTACTTC.

The rearrangement links TRBV2 to TRBJ2-7; the D is unclear. Germline CDR1 is SNHLY and CDR2 is FYNNEI. V was pared by 4 bases and J by 4 bases, with 8 bases between. The CDR3 extends over 12 amino acids. CDR3 nucleotides: TGTGCCAGCAGTGCTACGCAATACGAGCAGTACTTC. Translating gives CASSATQYEQYF.

The rearrangement uses TRBV6-5 and TRBJ1-5; D ambiguous. Germline V gene sequence: CDR1 MNHEY, CDR2 SVGAGI. Trimming left V 5 bases short and J 6 bases short, with 11 bases between. The CDR3 is 13 residues long. The CDR3 DNA is TGTGCCAGCAGTCCCCGGGTTTTTCAGCCCCAGCATTTT. Protein: CASSPRVFQPQHF.

This clone was found a few times. Other DNA sequences in this sample translate to the same CDR3. The rearrangement joins TRBV2 to TRBJ1-6; the D gene is possibly TRBD1 (5 bases). The CDR3 totals 14 residues. Germline values: CDR1 SNHLY, CDR2 FYNNEI. V was clipped by 3 bases and J by 6 bases, with 9 bases between them. CDR3 loop: CASSELGGNSPLHF. CDR3 in DNA: TGTGCCAGCAGTGAGTTGGGGGGTAATTCACCCCTCCACTTT.

The table lists this clone with a count of one. The chain employs TRBV5-5 and TRBJ2-2; D uncertain. V was shortened by 4 bases and J by 6 bases, with 16 bases between the two germline ends. There are 15 residues in the CDR3. CDR1 and CDR2 (germline): SGHKS, YYEKEE (reference sequence). The CDR3 bases are TGTGCCAGCAGCGAAGAGGCTCCCAGCTCCGGGGAGCTGTTTTTT. It specifies CASSEEAPSSGELFF.

CDR3 region: CASGQGNYGYTF. Here the CDR3 DNA reads TGTGCCAGCGGACAGGGTAACTATGGCTACACCTTC. The V gene is TRBV28, the J gene TRBJ1-2; 8 positions agree with TRBD1. This CDR3 is built from 12 residues. V lost 8 bases, J lost 1 base, and 0 bases stayed unmatched. Germline values: CDR1 MDHEN, CDR2 SYDVKM.

The genes are TRBV15 and TRBJ1-2, with TRBD1 identical over 9 bases. CDR1 and CDR2 (germline): LNHNV, YYDKDF (reference sequence). The CDR3 spans 16 residues. J gave up 4 bases and V 0 bases, and 6 bases lay outside the gene matches. CDR3 sequence: CATSRDLTGGIYGYTF. The CDR3, as DNA: TGTGCCACCAGCAGAGACCTAACAGGGGGCATCTATGGCTACACCTTC.

This clone appeared once. This sequence joins TRBV18 and TRBJ2-5, with D tentatively TRBD1 (6 bases). Trimming removed 4 bases at V and 3 bases at J, with 9 bases between. This CDR3 region has 13 residues. From germline, CDR1 is KGHSH and CDR2 LQKENI. For the CDR3, the DNA is TGTGCCAGCTCACTAGGACAGAAAGAGACCCAGTACTTC. Protein product: CASSLGQKETQYF.

V usage is TRBV19 and J usage is TRBJ2-2, with TRBD1 as a possible D gene (5 bases). Trimming left V 1 base short and J 5 bases short, with 11 bases between. CDR1 LNHDA and CDR2 SQIVND come from the germline V gene (reference sequence). The CDR3 length is 15 residues. CDR3 DNA: TGTGCCAGTAGTATAGTGGAAGGGGAAACCGGGGAGCTGTTTTTT. Its protein product is CASSIVEGETGELFF.

This rearrangement joins TRBV27 to TRBJ1-1; 7 bases line up with TRBD1. Germline V gene data show CDR1 as MNHEY and CDR2 as SMNVEV (reference sequence). V dropped 6 bases and J dropped 11; count of bases not matched to a gene: 15. CDR3 length: 14 amino acids. The CDR3 region has the DNA TGTGCCAGCAGCCACCGGGACAGAGGCGAGGAGGCTTTCTTT. Its protein product is CASSHRDRGEEAFF.

This chain uses TRBV9 with TRBJ1-1; D gene ambiguous. The germline CDR1 and CDR2 sequences are SGDLS and YYNGEE. V lost 2 bases and J 5 bases, leaving 10 bases between the germline ends. This CDR3 region has 13 residues. CDR3 region: CASSVTSETEAFF. CDR3 DNA: TGTGCCAGCAGCGTCACGTCAGAAACTGAAGCTTTCTTT.

V is TRBV7-3 and J is TRBJ2-3, with 7 bases identical to TRBD2. The germline V gene encodes CDR1 SGHTA and CDR2 FQGTGA. The CDR3 sequence is 15 residues long. The J segment lost 0 bases and the V segment lost 3 bases, leaving 3 bases of the junction unmatched. This chain's CDR3 is CASSLGGYSTDTQYF. The CDR3 DNA reads as TGTGCCAGCAGCTTGGGGGGGTATAGCACAGATACGCAGTATTTT.

This clone has only one observation. The V gene is TRBV28, the J gene TRBJ1-1; D gene ambiguous. Germline CDR1 MDHEN, CDR2 SYDVKM. Trimming left V 6 bases short and J 7 bases short, with 9 bases between. The CDR3 loop spans 11 amino acids. The CDR3 sequence: CASSGEVEAFF. The DNA of the CDR3 is TGTGCCAGCAGCGGAGAAGTTGAAGCTTTCTTT.

The genes are TRBV7-8 and TRBJ2-3, with a possible D match to TRBD2 (6 bases). Germline CDR1 reads SGHVS; CDR2 reads FQNEAQ. The CDR3 loop spans 15 amino acids. Deletions cut 5 bases from V and 2 bases from J, with 14 bases between. This CDR3 reads CASSLLGLDTDTQYF. For the CDR3, the DNA is TGTGCCAGCAGCCTACTGGGACTGGACACAGATACGCAGTATTTT.

The J gene is TRBJ2-2, the V gene TRBV19, with TRBD1 matching 10 bases. CDR3 length: 14 amino acids. After removal of 10 bases from V and 5 bases from J, the junction contained 7 bases not matched to a gene. Germline V gene data show CDR1 as LNHDA and CDR2 as SQIVND (reference sequence). The chain's CDR3 is CATPGQGKTGELFF. As DNA, the CDR3 is TGTGCCACCCCGGGACAGGGGAAAACCGGGGAGCTGTTTTTT.

J is TRBJ1-6 and V is TRBV25-1; possibly TRBD1 for D (6 bases). Trimming took 6 bases from V and 15 from J, leaving 15 bases between them. This CDR3 is built from 12 residues. From germline, CDR1 is MGHDK and CDR2 SYGVNS. As DNA, the CDR3 is TGTGCCAGCAGCGAGAGGAGACAGGTCCTCCACTTT. Protein sequence: CASSERRQVLHF.

This chain uses TRBV28 with TRBJ2-4, with TRBD2 matching over 16 bases. With V trimmed by 5 bases and J by 0 bases, 7 bases remained unmatched. The CDR3 consists of 19 residues. Germline V gives CDR1 MDHEN, CDR2 SYDVKM. The CDR3, as DNA: TGTGCCAGCAGTGGACCGGGACTAGCGGGGGGGGTAGCCAAAAACATTCAGTACTTC. This codes for CASSGPGLAGGVAKNIQYF.

The rearrangement links TRBV9 to TRBJ2-3, with 14 bases lining up with TRBD2. V was clipped by 4 bases and J by 3 bases; unmatched bases: 7. Germline assignment: CDR1 SGDLS and CDR2 YYNGEE. The CDR3 totals 17 residues. CDR3 nucleotides: TGTGCCAGCAGCCTCAGACTAGCGGGGGGGCCGACAGATACGCAGTATTTT. Amino acid sequence: CASSLRLAGGPTDTQYF.

The chain couples TRBV14 to TRBJ1-2; 7 positions agree with TRBD1. Germline V lookup: CDR1 SGHDN, CDR2 FVKESK. J lost 4 bases, V lost 1 base, and 3 bases had no gene match. The length of the CDR3 is 14 residues. CDR3 DNA sequence: TGTGCCAGCAGCCAAGGACGACAGGGCTATGGCTACACCTTC. Its translation is CASSQGRQGYGYTF.

In its sample, this clone was seen once. The chain recombines TRBV7-3 with TRBJ1-1; the D gene is possibly TRBD1 (5 bases). Trimming left V 0 bases short and J 5 bases short, with 13 bases between. The germline CDR1 and CDR2 sequences are SGHTA and FQGTGA. The CDR3 totals 15 residues. This CDR3 is CASSLTSGGGTEAFF. Written as DNA, the CDR3 is TGTGCCAGCAGCTTAACGAGCGGGGGAGGAACTGAAGCTTTCTTT.

For the CDR3, the DNA is TGTGCCAGCAGCTTAAATCAGGGTGCCAAAAACATTCAGTACTTC. This encodes CASSLNQGAKNIQYF. This chain connects TRBV7-9 to TRBJ2-4, with a weak D call TRBD1 (5 bases). Germline CDR1 is SEHNR and CDR2 is FQNEAQ (reference sequence). Trimming removed 2 bases at V and 1 base at J, with 9 bases between. The length of the CDR3 is 15 residues.

CDR3 in amino acids: CASSLVRTGGTYNEQFF. CDR3 in DNA: TGTGCCAGCAGCTTAGTGAGGACAGGGGGGACCTACAATGAGCAGTTCTTC. V usage is TRBV7-2 and J usage is TRBJ2-1, with 10 bases that match TRBD1. The V and J ends lost 1 base and 2 bases, in that order; junction bases with no gene match: 5. Germline V CDR1 and CDR2: SGHTA, FQGNSA. The CDR3 contains 17 residues.